This T cell receptor (beta chain) was retrieved from a study of blood T cell repertoires in COVID-19. Study as a whole: Acute and convalescent COVID-19 samples came from the United States, Italy and Spain. PBMCs, B-cell-depleted T cells, or T cells were the source of the cDNA or gDNA that made up the material.

CDR3 length: 14 residues. V shed 1 base and J shed 1 base, with 7 bases lying between them. CDR1 is LNHDA and CDR2 is SQIVND in the germline V gene (reference sequence). Study processing details: Amplification of reference gene primers provided the estimated nucleated cell counts. Generated by immunoSEQ multiplex PCR, the TCRdb table keeps only in-frame clones and is missing some. D and trimming were read from the DNA, whereas the V and J calls and clone size are those reported in that table. In the table there are fewer than 80,000 clones, around nine tenths of which are singletons. The V gene is TRBV19, the J gene TRBJ1-1; D is undetermined. This TCR came from a man aged 65-85 years with acute or convalescent COVID-19. Sequencing was done on a sample of peripheral blood. The CDR3 here is CASSIARRNTEAFF. Here the CDR3 DNA reads TGTGCCAGTAGTATAGCTCGGAGGAACACTGAAGCTTTCTTT.